The sequence of this TCR beta chain was determined in a study of blood T cell repertoires in COVID-19. Study background: Material from acute and convalescent COVID-19 was sourced from the United States, Italy and Spain.

The assay was immunoSEQ multiplex PCR, and TCRdb's table has in-frame clones only and misses some. The data contain 85,000 to 100,000 clones, roughly 85% of them singletons. The origin of this receptor is a man in his sixties with acute or convalescent COVID-19. The specimen sequenced was peripheral blood.

The CDR3 here is CASSSDRVEKLFF. CDR3 bases: TGTGCCAGCAGTAGTGACAGGGTTGAAAAACTGTTTTTT. V is TRBV28 and J is TRBJ1-4; 7 bases map to TRBD1. Germline CDR1 MDHEN, CDR2 SYDVKM. V lost 5 bases and J lost 7; bases outside the gene matches: 4. This CDR3 is built from 13 residues.